Reported below is one T cell receptor beta chain. What it binds is unknown. The same CDR3 also results from other DNA sequences found in this sample. Using immunoSEQ multiplex PCR, the repertoire was profiled, and TCRdb retains in-frame clones only, with some absent. The sample lists some 2,000,000 clones; approximately 96% were seen once. The entry originates in a study of shared clonotypes between healthy human individuals. Germline V gives CDR1 MNHEY, CDR2 SVGAGI. The V and J ends lost 6 bases and 1 base, in that order; junction bases with no gene match: 4. This CDR3 region has 14 residues. Study findings and constraints: Memory subsets generally showed lower estimated richness than naive subsets. Represented diversity (both genetic and exposure-history) was limited by the small number of donors.

The specimen was naive CD4+ T cells sorted from blood. Subset given: CD45RA+ positively selected. This rearrangement joins TRBV6-5 to TRBJ2-3; 7 nucleotides line up with TRBD1. The sequence was collected from a man aged 18 to 35 in good health. The CDR3 DNA reads as TGTGCCAGCAGCTTCGACAGGGGCACAGATACGCAGTATTTT. Protein sequence: CASSFDRGTDTQYF.